The 31 T cell receptor beta chains in this list originate from one sample, sequenced in a study of T cell responses to AZD1222 COVID-19 vaccine. TCRdb's table, derived via immunoSEQ multiplex PCR, lists solely in-frame clones and lacks some. The sample contains around 140,000 clones, 85% to 95% of which appear only once. The sample consisted of peripheral blood, taken on day 0 of AZD1222 vaccination. Receptor source: an adult in good health.

This clone was counted only a few times. J is TRBJ2-5 and V is TRBV5-1; D uncertain. V was trimmed by 4 bases and J by 2 bases, leaving 12 bases between them. This CDR3 spans 14 amino acids. Germline assignment: CDR1 SGHRS and CDR2 YFSETQ. The CDR3 DNA sequence: TGCGCCAGCAGCCTGGACGCCGTTCAAGAGACCCAGTACTTC. This translates into CASSLDAVQETQYF.

J is TRBJ1-2 and V is TRBV19; D ambiguous. Trimming took off 1 base at V and 2 bases at J, with 8 bases between the two ends. The CDR3 runs to 14 residues. Germline CDR1 is LNHDA and CDR2 is SQIVND (reference sequence). The CDR3 region has the DNA TGTGCCAGTAGTATAGCGCCAGAGAACTATGGCTACACCTTC. It yields the protein CASSIAPENYGYTF.

The chain employs TRBV5-1 and TRBJ2-4; D possibly corresponds to TRBD2 (7 bases). This CDR3 is 14 amino acids long. V was shortened by 5 bases and J by 6 bases, with 15 bases between the two germline ends. CDR1 is SGHRS, CDR2 YFSETQ, per germline. The CDR3 spells CASSLPGGGNIQYF. CDR3 in DNA: TGCGCCAGCAGTCTGCCGGGGGGCGGAAACATTCAGTACTTC.

The count of this clone is one. The chain is built from TRBV7-8 and TRBJ2-1; maybe TRBD2 (5 bases). V gave up 1 base and J gave up 0 bases, with 19 bases separating them. This CDR3 is built from 19 residues. Germline CDR1 and CDR2: SGHVS and FQNEAQ. The DNA for the CDR3 is TGTGCCAGCAGCTTAGGGTTTAGCGCCACTCATAGCTCCTACAATGAGCAGTTCTTC. It specifies CASSLGFSATHSSYNEQFF. Full variable domain (outside the CDR3, taken from reference TRBV7-8 and TRBJ2-1): GAGVSQSPRYKVAKRGQDVALRCDPISGHVSLFWYQQALGQGPEFLTYFQNEAQLDKSGLPSDRFFAERPEGSVSTLKIQRTQQEDSAVYLCASSLGFSATHSSYNEQFFGPGTRLTVL.

This clone was seen once. The chain is built from TRBV30 and TRBJ1-2, with D possibly TRBD1 on 5 matching bases. Germline loops: CDR1 GTSNPN, CDR2 SVGIG (reference sequence). This CDR3 has 12 residues. V shed 3 bases and J shed 8 bases, with 13 bases lying between them. CDR3 DNA: TGTGCCTGGAGAGGACAAAAGAGCGGCTACACCTTC. Encoded protein: CAWRGQKSGYTF.

CDR3 sequence reads: CASSYSGRHYEQYF. The CDR3 nucleotides are TGTGCCAGCAGTTACTCGGGCAGGCACTACGAGCAGTACTTC. This chain connects TRBV6-5 to TRBJ2-7; no reliable D call. Per germline, CDR1 MNHEY and CDR2 SVGAGI. V gave up 0 bases and J gave up 3 bases, with 9 bases separating them. The CDR3 is 14 residues long.

The V call is TRBV7-9, the J call TRBJ2-7; D is undetermined. This CDR3 spans 12 amino acids. The V gene's germline CDR1 is SEHNR and CDR2 FQNEAQ (reference sequence). Trimming removed 5 bases from V and 7 bases from J, with 12 bases in between. This CDR3 is CASSGSRKEQYF. As DNA, the CDR3 is TGTGCCAGCAGCGGATCACGGAAAGAGCAGTACTTC.

This chain uses TRBV7-9 with TRBJ2-1; 13 positions agree with TRBD2. Trimming took 5 bases from V and 7 from J; bases not matched to a gene: 2. Germline CDR1 SEHNR, CDR2 FQNEAQ (reference sequence). The CDR3 runs 14 residues. This CDR3 is CASSLGLAGNEQFF. The CDR3 bases are TGTGCCAGCAGCCTGGGACTAGCGGGGAATGAGCAGTTCTTC.

V usage is TRBV27 and J usage is TRBJ1-6, with 7 bases identical to TRBD1. V lost 5 bases, J lost 10 bases, and 5 bases stayed unmatched. Germline V CDR1 and CDR2: MNHEY, SMNVEV (reference sequence). The CDR3 contains 13 residues. CDR3 region: CASSLYRGSPLHF. The CDR3 bases are TGTGCCAGCAGTCTTTACAGGGGATCACCCCTCCACTTT.

The rearrangement uses TRBV28 and TRBJ1-5; D call uncertain. Germline CDR1 reads MDHEN; CDR2 reads SYDVKM. CDR3 size: 15 residues. The germline V and J ends were trimmed by 6 bases and 4 bases, with 16 bases remaining between them. CDR3 nucleotides: TGTGCCAGCAGCACTCGGAGGAAACGGAATCAGCCCCAGCATTTT. Protein: CASSTRRKRNQPQHF. Using reference TRBV28 and TRBJ1-5 for the parts outside the CDR3, the full variable domain is DVKVTQSSRYLVKRTGEKVFLECVQDMDHENMFWYRQDPGLGLRLIYFSYDVKMKEKGDIPEGYSVSREKKERFSLILESASTNQTSMYLCASSTRRKRNQPQHFGDGTRLSIL.

The V and J genes are TRBV30 and TRBJ1-3; D is uncertain. Trimming shortened V by 7 bases and J by 3 bases, and 10 bases separated the two germline ends. In germline, CDR1 is GTSNPN, CDR2 SVGIG (reference sequence). This CDR3 contains 12 residues. CDR3 sequence: CASTTYGNTIYF. In nucleotides, the CDR3 is TGTGCCTCGACGACCTATGGAAACACCATATATTTT.

V usage is TRBV5-1 and J usage is TRBJ1-1; D might be TRBD1 (6 bases). The CDR3 spans 14 residues. CDR1 is SGHRS, CDR2 YFSETQ, per germline. V gave up 7 bases and J gave up 5 bases, with 18 bases separating them. Here the CDR3 DNA reads TGCGCCAGCGGCGAACTACAGGGAGAGACTGAAGCTTTCTTT. It codes for CASGELQGETEAFF.

V is TRBV11-2 and J is TRBJ2-1; TRBD1 matches 8 bases. The CDR3 spans 13 residues. Germline assignment: CDR1 SGHAT and CDR2 FQNNGV. Trimming cost V 7 bases and J 7 bases; bases outside gene matches: 6. The CDR3 protein is CASKTTGANEQFF. The CDR3 DNA sequence: TGTGCCAGCAAAACGACAGGGGCGAATGAGCAGTTCTTC.

The chain recombines TRBV2 with TRBJ2-2; D is perhaps TRBD2 (5 bases). V was trimmed by 4 bases and J by 4 bases, leaving 13 bases between them. The germline V gene encodes CDR1 SNHLY and CDR2 FYNNEI. This CDR3 comprises 15 residues. CDR3 DNA sequence: TGTGCCAGCAGTGTGGAGCGGCCCCTCACCGGGGAGCTGTTTTTT. Its protein product is CASSVERPLTGELFF. The full variable domain, completed using reference TRBV2 and TRBJ2-2, is EPEVTQTPSHQVTQMGQEVILRCVPISNHLYFYWYRQILGQKVEFLVSFYNNEISEKSEIFDDQFSVERPDGSNFTLKIRSTKLEDSAMYFCASSVERPLTGELFFGEGSRLTVL.

The J gene is TRBJ2-7, the V gene TRBV6-5; D may be TRBD1 (6 bases). V was cut by 0 bases and J by 6 bases, with 12 bases left in between. Germline values: CDR1 MNHEY, CDR2 SVGAGI. The CDR3 is 14 amino acids. CDR3 coding DNA: TGTGCCAGCAGTTACTCGCAGGGGTTTGGCGAGCAGTACTTC. Protein sequence: CASSYSQGFGEQYF.

The chain has TRBV18 and TRBJ2-7; 7 bases are a match to TRBD1. CDR1 is KGHSH, CDR2 LQKENI, per germline. This CDR3 has 17 residues. V shed 5 bases, J shed 2 bases, and the junction held 15 bases outside the gene matches. The CDR3 DNA reads TGTGCCAGCTCAGCTCAGACAGGGACGGGACAACCCTACGAGCAGTACTTC. Translation gives CASSAQTGTGQPYEQYF.

The chain has TRBV29-1 and TRBJ1-1; D gene uncertain. V shed 7 bases and J shed 3 bases, with 9 bases lying between them. CDR3 length equals 11 residues. CDR1 and CDR2 (germline): SQVTM, ANQGSEA. The CDR3 region is CSAGPYTEAFF. In DNA form, the CDR3 reads TGCAGCGCAGGACCATACACTGAAGCTTTCTTT.

This chain connects TRBV11-3 to TRBJ1-1, with 10 bases identical to TRBD1. Germline CDR1 SGHNT, CDR2 YENEEA. J was trimmed by 1 base and V by 5 bases; bases with no gene match: 4. The CDR3 is 15 amino acids. CDR3 nucleotides: TGTGCCAGCAGCCCAGGGACAGGGGAGAACACTGAAGCTTTCTTT. This encodes CASSPGTGENTEAFF.

V gene TRBV7-8 combines with J gene TRBJ2-3, with 9 nucleotides matching TRBD1. The germline V gene encodes CDR1 SGHVS and CDR2 FQNEAQ. V lost 5 bases and J lost 4; bases outside the gene matches: 4. There are 14 residues in the CDR3. CDR3 amino acids: CASSPRDRADTQYF. CDR3 coding DNA: TGTGCCAGCAGCCCCAGGGACAGGGCAGATACGCAGTATTTT.

The V call is TRBV9, the J call TRBJ2-5; D might be TRBD1 (5 bases). V lost 3 bases and J lost 2, with 11 bases in between. CDR1 SGDLS and CDR2 YYNGEE come from the germline V gene. This CDR3 spans 14 amino acids. Here the CDR3 DNA reads TGTGCCAGCAGCGCTCGCACAGGTCAAGAGACCCAGTACTTC. Translation: CASSARTGQETQYF.

This CDR3 reads CASSAGWPTEAFF. The CDR3 DNA reads as TGTGCCAGCTCAGCAGGGTGGCCCACTGAAGCTTTCTTT. The gene calls are TRBV18 and TRBJ1-1; maybe TRBD1 (5 bases). V was shortened by 5 bases and J by 4 bases, with 11 bases between the two germline ends. Germline CDR1 is KGHSH and CDR2 is LQKENI. This CDR3 comprises 13 residues. Full variable domain (missing parts from reference TRBV18 and TRBJ1-1): NAGVMQNPRHLVRRRGQEARLRCSPMKGHSHVYWYRQLPEEGLKFMVYLQKENIIDESGMPKERFSAEFPKEGPSILRIQQVVRGDSAAYFCASSAGWPTEAFFGQGTRLTVV.

This chain links TRBV2 with TRBJ1-2; the D gene is possibly TRBD1 (5 bases). V lost 7 bases and J 0 bases, leaving 9 bases between the germline ends. In germline, CDR1 is SNHLY, CDR2 FYNNEI. CDR3 length: 13 amino acids. The CDR3 reads CASMTASNYGYTF. The CDR3 region has the DNA TGTGCCAGCATGACAGCCTCTAACTATGGCTACACCTTC.

The chain couples TRBV6-5 to TRBJ2-1; a weak D match, TRBD2 (7 bases). The V and J ends lost 8 bases and 9 bases respectively, with 20 bases between them. Germline V CDR1 and CDR2: MNHEY, SVGAGI. This CDR3 is 14 amino acids long. The CDR3 DNA reads as TGTGCCAGCGCGAGACAGGCGGGAGTAGGTGAGCAGTTCTTC. Its translation: CASARQAGVGEQFF.

The chain links TRBV30 to TRBJ2-1; 10 bases line up with TRBD1. The V and J ends lost 5 bases and 9 bases, in that order; junction bases with no gene match: 7. Germline assignment: CDR1 GTSNPN and CDR2 SVGIG (reference sequence). CDR3 size: 13 residues. CDR3 coding DNA: TGTGCCTGGCGACAGGGGGCGAGCAGTGAGCAGTTCTTC. It yields the protein CAWRQGASSEQFF.

This clone came up once. The chain employs TRBV5-5 and TRBJ2-2; 9 bases are a match to TRBD2. Per germline, CDR1 SGHKS and CDR2 YYEKEE (reference sequence). The CDR3 totals 15 residues. With V trimmed by 0 bases and J by 14 bases, 11 bases remained unmatched. This CDR3 is CASSLDPRLAEFLFF. The CDR3, as DNA: TGTGCCAGCAGCTTGGATCCGAGACTAGCGGAGTTTCTGTTTTTT. Combining the CDR3 with reference TRBV5-5 and TRBJ2-2 gives the whole variable domain DAGVTQSPTHLIKTRGQQVTLRCSPISGHKSVSWYQQVLGQGPQFIFQYYEKEERGRGNFPDRFSARQFPNYSSELNVNALLLGDSALYLCASSLDPRLAEFLFFGEGSRLTVL.

CDR3 DNA sequence: TGTGCCAGCAGCCAAGTAGGACGGACAGAGAACACTGAAGCTTTCTTT. It yields the protein CASSQVGRTENTEAFF. The chain combines TRBV3-1 (or the pseudogene TRBV3-2) with TRBJ1-1, with D possibly TRBD1 on 6 matching bases. Looked up from germline, CDR1 is LGHDT and CDR2 is YNNKEL (reference sequence). The CDR3 spans 16 residues. Trimming removed 1 base from V and 1 base from J, with 13 bases in between.

This clone was seen a single time. The chain employs TRBV7-8 and TRBJ2-5, with D possibly TRBD2 on 5 matching bases. The CDR3 loop spans 16 amino acids. The germline CDR1 and CDR2 sequences are SGHVS and FQNEAQ. V lost 1 base to trimming and J lost 4 bases, with 16 bases between them. The CDR3 sequence is CASSLGKAPGRETQYF. CDR3 DNA: TGTGCCAGCAGCTTAGGGAAGGCCCCGGGGAGAGAGACCCAGTACTTC.

This rearrangement joins TRBV5-1 to TRBJ1-3; possibly TRBD1 for D (6 bases). Trimming stripped 0 bases from V and 0 bases from J, with 25 bases between. Germline V gene sequence: CDR1 SGHRS, CDR2 YFSETQ. The CDR3 covers 21 residues. CDR3 loop: CASSLGIMIDRSKSSGNTIYF. For the CDR3, the DNA is TGCGCCAGCAGCTTGGGGATCATGATCGACAGGTCAAAGAGCTCTGGAAACACCATATATTTT.

The chain combines TRBV11-1 with TRBJ2-5, with no clear D. The CDR3 sequence is 14 residues long. Germline values: CDR1 SGHAT, CDR2 FQDESV (reference sequence). V gave up 5 bases and J gave up 2 bases, with 12 bases separating them. CDR3 in DNA: TGTGCCAGCAGCACCCGGACCGGACAAGAGACCCAGTACTTC. Encoded protein: CASSTRTGQETQYF. Full variable domain (remainder filled in from reference TRBV11-1 and TRBJ2-5): EAEVAQSPRYKITEKSQAVAFWCDPISGHATLYWYRQILGQGPELLVQFQDESVVDDSQLPKDRFSAERLKGVDSTLKIQPAELGDSAMYLCASSTRTGQETQYFGPGTRLLVL.

This chain uses TRBV3-1 (or the pseudogene TRBV3-2) with TRBJ1-2; 7 bases match TRBD1. Germline V lookup: CDR1 LGHDT, CDR2 YNNKEL (reference sequence). The V segment lost 1 base and the J segment 2 bases; nucleotides outside the gene matches: 7. The CDR3 loop spans 16 amino acids. CDR3 in amino acids: CASSQAWDSFNYGYTF. In nucleotides, the CDR3 is TGTGCCAGCAGCCAAGCCTGGGACAGCTTCAACTATGGCTACACCTTC.

The genes are TRBV4-1 and TRBJ2-2, with TRBD2 matching 10 bases. CDR3 length: 17 residues. Germline V gives CDR1 MGHRA, CDR2 YSYEKL. J gave up 0 bases and V 1 base, and 2 bases lay outside the gene matches. The CDR3 region is CASSQAGLASNTGELFF. CDR3 nucleotide sequence: TGCGCCAGCAGCCAAGCGGGACTAGCGTCGAACACCGGGGAGCTGTTTTTT.